This T cell receptor beta chain originates from a study of shared clonotypes between healthy human individuals (dated by TCRdb to the early 2020s). Describing the broader study: The cohort included a few men and a couple of women between 18 and 49 years of age. To estimate repertoire size and how much clonotypes are shared between individuals, the study performed deep sequencing of blood TCR repertoires from 4 to 6 healthy adults. For each donor, CD4 naive and CD4 memory were each run on three plates, CD8 naive on two plates, and CD8 memory on one plate. Between about 0.9 and 9 billion PBMCs per donor were obtained by leukapheresis. To increase sequencing depth and limit assay-specific biases, different laboratories used diverse techniques to prepare libraries and sequence TCR repertoires. Results the study describes overall, beyond this receptor: Sampling was restricted to blood, and TCR repertoires in tissue are likely to differ from TCR repertoires in blood. The small number of donors limited the genetic and exposure-history diversity represented. Even with the large sequencing depth, rarefaction of the sorted-subset datasets indicated that sequencing was incomplete. Pairwise subsampling indicated that sequencing depth was expected to affect the degree of clonotype sharing among donors. Across a handful of donors, approximately 4.9% of naive CD4, more than 3% of naive CD8, under 2.5% of memory CD4, and under 0.45% of memory CD8 clonotypes were shared. Clonotypes shared by all four sorted-subset donors showed higher generation probabilities than non-shared clonotypes. Naive subsets generally had larger estimated clonotype richness than memory subsets.

About this clone itself: The antigen it binds to is not known. No base-level quality is on record; no much larger clone is a single base apart.

The donors were healthy, HIV-negative adults who had no recently reported acute infections or vaccinations. Every donor was a Caucasian adult living in Nashville, Tennessee, USA. CD4+ T cells were enriched by magnetic negative selection; naive cells were then positively selected on CD45RA, and the negative fraction formed the memory subset. Blood was obtained by leukapheresis, after which PBMCs were separated by Ficoll-Histopaque density gradient centrifugation and cryopreserved in liquid nitrogen vapor phase. Analytical flow cytometry was used to check the purity and quantity of each magnetically sorted T cell population. From each sorted fraction, genomic DNA was isolated and quantified by UV absorbance on a Nanodrop 2000c. TCR CDR3 regions were amplified from genomic DNA by multiplex PCR using the deep immunoSEQ assay. Extracted genomic DNA from each cell subset was distributed evenly across all wells of several immunoSEQ 96-well plates, and each plate was treated as a replicate. For sorted subsets, approximately 200 ng of genomic DNA, equivalent to roughly 30,000 T cell genomes, went into each replicate PCR. The purified libraries were quantified using a Qubit 3.0 fluorometer, sized with a Bioanalyzer 2100, and then quantified again using the KAPA Library Quantification kit. Every immunoSEQ 96-well plate was sequenced on a separate single-read 150-cycle Illumina NextSeq 550 flow cell. In the source study's methods: Because the immunoSEQ output held only junctional sequences and lacked quality scores, the filtering could not match the filtering applied to full-length reads. Sequences were annotated with PyIR, a Python wrapper for IgBLAST v1.9, and V/J genes and CDR3 were assigned using IMGT germline references. Reads were removed for weak V/J assignments (E-value above 1e-6), missing CDR3, stop codons, out-of-frame junctions, or ambiguous translated residues. V3J clonotypes were defined as sequences sharing the same inferred V gene, J gene, and CDR3 amino acid sequence. The percentage overlap between two repertoires was calculated by dividing the number of shared unique clonotypes by the size of the smaller repertoire. Richness of each repertoire was evaluated using RTK rarefaction, the Chao1 estimator, and Recon v2.1 estimates of unobserved clonotypes. For all TCRbeta clonotypes obtained by the gDNA method from several donors, generation probabilities were computed with OLGA. TCRdb's version of the immuneACCESS table is confined to in-frame rearrangements and falls short of the full clone set. An unresolved V gene accounts for under half of the shortfall where checked; the remainder is of unknown origin. D and trimming come from the DNA, and the V and J calls and clone size come from that table. The sample records roughly 1,100,000 clones, under 80% of which are singletons. Of the sample, around 1.5% falls within the top ten clones.

This receptor was obtained from a man younger than 35 in good health. Sequencing was done on a sample of memory CD4+ T cells sorted from blood. The sample's cell subset or site label is to be understood as: CD45RA-negative fraction.

The CDR3 region reads CASRGSQGNTEAFF. The base sequence is TGTGCCAGCAGAGGATCACAGGGGAACACTGAAGCTTTCTTT. Rearrangement joined TRBV2 to TRBJ1-1; TRBD1 could be the D gene, as 6 bases match. V loses 6 bases of germline sequence and J loses 1 base, and the interval between the two ends is 12 bases. Spanning cysteine to phenylalanine, the CDR3 consists of 14 amino acids. CDR3 DNA only is kept here, 42 bases in frame from base 1. The CDR1 and CDR2 encoded by the germline V gene are SNHLY and FYNNEI.